In its sample, the clone carrying this TCR beta chain was seen many times. The antigen is undetermined. Investigators excluded patients with uncontrolled infection, other autoimmune disease, pregnancy or lactation. Approximately 10 ml of fresh peripheral blood supplied the PBMCs. This record comes from a study of T cells in Graves' hyperthyroidism and ophthalmopathy. Study-level background: Peripheral blood was obtained at initial diagnosis, preceding any treatment. Study-wide results and caveats: Blood shared most expanded thyroid clonotypes above 0.001.

Authors of the study amplified TCR beta CDR3 regions from RNA transcripts. An initial round of RT-PCR targeting the TCR CDR3 relied on the HTBI primer set. TCRdb processed the multiplex PCR reads anew with MiXCR; each CDR3 protein has one entry. The sample lists hundreds of thousands of distinct CDR3 sequences; around 16% were seen once. Trimming took 5 bases from V and 5 from J; bases not matched to a gene: 9. Germline lookup yields CDR1 SGHTA and CDR2 FQGNSA. The CDR3 loop spans 15 amino acids. The V gene is TRBV7-2, the J gene TRBJ1-5; 7 bases are a match to TRBD1. This TCR derives from a woman aged 18 to 35 with Graves' hyperthyroidism that later progressed to Graves' ophthalmopathy. The sample taken for sequencing was blood. This chain's CDR3 is CASSAGGVGYQPQHF. CDR3 nucleotides: TGTGCCAGCAGCGCAGGGGGAGTAGGGTATCAGCCCCAGCATTTT.